This is a list of T cell receptor beta chains from one sample in a study of blood T cell repertoires in COVID-19. Assay: immunoSEQ multiplex PCR; the TCRdb copy retains only in-frame clones and omits some. The repertoire holds roughly 200,000 clones, with 70% to 85% as singletons. Material for sequencing was peripheral blood. The source of these receptors is a man aged 45-65 years who had recovered from COVID-19. Both conserved end residues are part of each CDR3. A D gene is named only where the DNA matches it firmly. Expanded clones get a size class; other rows say once, few or many, or leave the size out.

CASSREQSTGELFF,TGTGCCAGCAGCCGGGAGCAGAGCACCGGGGAGCTGTTTTTT,14,TRBV7-2,-,TRBJ2-2,-
CASSREGQGLNTEAFF,TGTGCCAGCAGCCGAGAGGGGCAGGGGTTAAACACTGAAGCTTTCTTT,16,TRBV3-1/TRBV3-2,-,TRBJ1-1,-
CASSQGTVYGYTF,TGTGCCAGCAGCCAAGGGACAGTCTATGGCTACACCTTC,13,TRBV12-3/TRBV12-4,-,TRBJ1-2,TRBD1
CASSETDTQYF,TGTGCCAGCAGTGAGACAGATACGCAGTATTTT,11,TRBV12-3/TRBV12-4,-,TRBJ2-3,-
CASSIGRGAHSGNTIYF,TGTGCCAGTAGTATCGGCCGGGGAGCCCACTCTGGAAACACCATATATTTT,17,TRBV19,once,TRBJ1-3,-
CASSLLFNEQFF,TGTGCCAGCAGCTTACTATTCAATGAGCAGTTCTTC,12,TRBV7-2,few,TRBJ2-1,-
CAWSLGVIGELFF,TGTGCCTGGAGTCTGGGAGTAATCGGGGAGCTGTTTTTT,13,TRBV30,-,TRBJ2-2,-
CASSPRQQETQYF,TGTGCCAGCAGCCCGCGACAGCAAGAGACCCAGTACTTC,13,TRBV6-6,-,TRBJ2-5,-
CASSLTSAIEGDTQYF,TGTGCCAGCAGCCTGACTAGCGCCATCGAGGGAGATACGCAGTATTTT,16,TRBV7-3,-,TRBJ2-3,TRBD2
CASSTSTGVGELFF,TGTGCCAGCTCAACTTCGACAGGGGTCGGGGAGCTGTTTTTT,14,TRBV18,-,TRBJ2-2,TRBD1
CASPGQGLYEQYF,TGTGCCAGCCCCGGACAGGGGTTATACGAGCAGTACTTC,13,TRBV27,-,TRBJ2-7,TRBD1
CASSGSTGPQETQYF,TGTGCCAGCAGCGGATCGACAGGGCCCCAAGAGACCCAGTACTTC,15,TRBV7-6,-,TRBJ2-5,TRBD1
CASSFGGSSYNEQFF,TGTGCCAGCAGCTTCGGCGGGAGCTCCTACAATGAGCAGTTCTTC,15,TRBV5-4,-,TRBJ2-1,TRBD2
CASSLRTGLETQYF,TGTGCCAGCTCACTCAGGACAGGACTAGAGACCCAGTACTTC,14,TRBV18,-,TRBJ2-5,TRBD1
CASSLDFTGTTYNEQFF,TGCGCCAGCAGCCTCGACTTTACGGGGACTACCTACAATGAGCAGTTCTTC,17,TRBV4-3,-,TRBJ2-1,TRBD2
CASSPGASGTEAFF,TGTGCCAGCTCACCAGGGGCGAGTGGCACTGAAGCTTTCTTT,14,TRBV18,-,TRBJ1-1,-
CASSFNGYSNQPQHF,TGCGCCAGCAGCTTTAACGGGTATAGCAATCAGCCCCAGCATTTT,15,TRBV5-1,few,TRBJ1-5,-
CASSRPLAGGKSSYNEQFF,TGTGCCAGCAGCCGCCCACTAGCGGGAGGAAAGAGCTCCTACAATGAGCAGTTCTTC,19,TRBV5-4,-,TRBJ2-1,TRBD2
CASRPFGTDTQYF,TGTGCCAGCAGACCCTTCGGGACAGATACGCAGTATTTT,13,TRBV6-6,once,TRBJ2-3,-
CSVSGSQFTGELFF,TGCAGCGTTTCCGGGAGTCAGTTCACCGGGGAGCTGTTTTTT,14,TRBV29-1,-,TRBJ2-2,-
CASSKLLAGGQETQYF,TGTGCCAGCAGTAAGCTATTGGCGGGAGGCCAAGAGACCCAGTACTTC,16,TRBV27,-,TRBJ2-5,TRBD2
CASTGTRSGGETQYF,TGTGCCAGCACCGGTACGCGAAGCGGAGGAGAGACCCAGTACTTC,15,TRBV2,-,TRBJ2-5,-